Shown below are 26 T cell receptor beta chains from a single sample sequenced in a study of OX40 agonist ivuxolimab in advanced cancers. Sequencing used immunoSEQ multiplex PCR; TCRdb keeps in-frame clones, though not all of them. Among about 45,000 clones listed, roughly 80% were seen once. Sample: CD4+ or CD8+ T cells sorted from blood, taken in a trial of the OX40 agonist ivuxolimab. These receptors all come from an adult with an advanced solid tumor such as melanoma, head and neck, liver or kidney cancer.

The chain combines TRBV4-1 with TRBJ2-3; possibly TRBD2 for D (6 bases). The CDR3 sequence is 18 residues long. CDR1 and CDR2 from the germline V gene are MGHRA and YSYEKL. Trimming shortened V by 3 bases and J by 0 bases, and 19 bases separated the two germline ends. CDR3 DNA sequence: TGCGCCAGCAGCCAGGCCCGGGAGCCTCCTTCTAGCACAGATACGCAGTATTTT. This gives the protein CASSQAREPPSSTDTQYF.

The chain joins TRBV9 to TRBJ1-3; no clear D gene. The CDR3 contains 16 residues. With 0 bases removed from V and 2 bases from J, the gap between germline ends came to 12 bases. Germline CDR1 SGDLS, CDR2 YYNGEE. CDR3 DNA: TGTGCCAGCAGCGTAGATATAAGGGAAACTGGAAACACCATATATTTT. Translation gives CASSVDIRETGNTIYF.

V is TRBV28 and J is TRBJ1-4; the D gene is possibly TRBD1 (5 bases). Germline values: CDR1 MDHEN, CDR2 SYDVKM. The CDR3 has 13 amino acids. V dropped 4 bases and J dropped 13 bases, with 16 bases sitting between them. CDR3: CASSSDMRGGLFF. The CDR3 nucleotides read TGTGCCAGCAGTTCCGACATGAGGGGTGGACTGTTTTTT. Supplemented by reference TRBV28 and TRBJ1-4, the full variable domain reads DVKVTQSSRYLVKRTGEKVFLECVQDMDHENMFWYRQDPGLGLRLIYFSYDVKMKEKGDIPEGYSVSREKKERFSLILESASTNQTSMYLCASSSDMRGGLFFGSGTQLSVL.

The chain is built from TRBV5-8 and TRBJ2-3, with 10 nucleotides matching TRBD2. CDR3 length: 16 residues. V lost 3 bases and J lost 0; bases outside the gene matches: 4. Per the germline V gene, CDR1 is SGHTS and CDR2 is YDEGEE. The CDR3 loop reads CASSWTSGSSTDTQYF. The CDR3 DNA sequence: TGTGCCAGCAGCTGGACTAGCGGATCTAGCACAGATACGCAGTATTTT.

By proportion, this clone is medium-sized (0.01 to 0.1%). CDR3 loop: CASSLPGTGRGLFF. The CDR3 DNA sequence: TGTGCCAGCAGCCTACCCGGAACAGGGAGAGGACTGTTTTTT. V and J are TRBV7-6 and TRBJ1-4; maybe TRBD1 (6 bases). The CDR3 totals 14 residues. Trimming took off 5 bases at V and 13 bases at J, with 20 bases between the two ends. Per germline, CDR1 SGHVS and CDR2 FNYEAQ.

This chain links TRBV2 with TRBJ1-2; 9 bases fit TRBD1. The CDR3 is 15 amino acids. Germline assignment: CDR1 SNHLY and CDR2 FYNNEI. V shed 5 bases and J 1 base; nucleotides not matched to a gene: 5. CDR3 loop: CASSRGQGYNYGYTF. In DNA form, the CDR3 reads TGTGCCAGCAGTCGAGGACAGGGGTATAACTATGGCTACACCTTC.

The chain combines TRBV9 with TRBJ2-5; D is ambiguous. CDR3 length: 14 residues. Germline values: CDR1 SGDLS, CDR2 YYNGEE. The V end lost 4 bases, the J end lost 5 bases, and 15 bases lay between the germline ends. The CDR3 is CASSPNRPPETQYF. DNA of the CDR3: TGTGCCAGCAGCCCTAATAGGCCTCCGGAGACCCAGTACTTC. Full variable domain (missing parts from reference TRBV9 and TRBJ2-5): DSGVTQTPKHLITATGQRVTLRCSPRSGDLSVYWYQQSLDQGLQFLIQYYNGEERAKGNILERFSAQQFPDLHSELNLSSLELGDSALYFCASSPNRPPETQYFGPGTRLLVL.

In its sample, this clone ranks as medium-sized. The V and J genes are TRBV9 and TRBJ2-2; D gene uncertain. The CDR3 loop spans 15 amino acids. CDR1 is SGDLS, CDR2 YYNGEE, per germline. The germline V and J ends were trimmed by 0 bases and 6 bases, with 12 bases remaining between them. The CDR3 reads CASSVEDGGSGELFF. As DNA, the CDR3 is TGTGCCAGCAGCGTAGAGGACGGCGGATCCGGGGAGCTGTTTTTT.

The V and J genes are TRBV30 and TRBJ1-3, with unresolved D. Trimming took 4 bases from V and 1 from J, leaving 8 bases between them. Germline lookup yields CDR1 GTSNPN and CDR2 SVGIG (reference sequence). The CDR3 is made up of 13 amino acids. As DNA, the CDR3 is TGTGCCTGGACGGAGGATTCTGGAAACACCATATATTTT. This sequence encodes CAWTEDSGNTIYF.

V gene TRBV18 combines with J gene TRBJ2-7; a possible D gene is TRBD2 (6 bases). The V end lost 1 base, the J end lost 3 bases, and 10 bases lay between the germline ends. CDR1 and CDR2 (germline): KGHSH, LQKENI. This CDR3 spans 14 amino acids. The CDR3 reads CASSPQGGLYEQYF. DNA for the CDR3: TGTGCCAGCTCACCACAGGGAGGCCTCTACGAGCAGTACTTC.

The rearrangement uses TRBV10-1 and TRBJ2-1, with 10 bases aligning to TRBD2. The CDR3 length is 13 residues. The V and J ends lost 7 bases and 7 bases, in that order; junction bases with no gene match: 4. CDR1 is WNHNN and CDR2 is SYGVQD in the germline V gene (reference sequence). CDR3 nucleotides: TGCGCCAGCACAGCGGGAGGGACGAATGAGCAGTTCTTC. Translating gives CASTAGGTNEQFF.

The chain links TRBV5-1 to TRBJ1-1; no firm D call. The CDR3 has 13 amino acids. Germline CDR1 and CDR2: SGHRS and YFSETQ. Trimming took 4 bases from V and 6 from J, leaving 13 bases between them. CDR3: CASSPEGPSEAFF. DNA of the CDR3: TGCGCCAGCAGCCCCGAGGGTCCGTCTGAAGCTTTCTTT.

The chain uses TRBV28 and TRBJ1-6, with D possibly being TRBD1 (6 bases). The V end was cut by 5 bases, the J end by 9 bases, with 14 bases between. This CDR3 region has 14 residues. Per the germline V gene, CDR1 is MDHEN and CDR2 is SYDVKM. The CDR3: CASSPRTVFSPLHF. For the CDR3, the DNA is TGTGCCAGCAGTCCACGGACAGTCTTTTCACCCCTCCACTTT.

The chain joins TRBV19 to TRBJ1-5; 8 positions match TRBD1. J gave up 7 bases and V 6 bases, and 2 bases lay outside the gene matches. This CDR3 is built from 12 residues. Germline-derived CDR1 and CDR2 are LNHDA and SQIVND (reference sequence). The CDR3 nucleotides read TGTGCCAGTAGGACAGGGGACCAGCCCCAGCATTTT. Translation: CASRTGDQPQHF.

The chain joins TRBV11-2 to TRBJ2-2, with D perhaps TRBD2 (6 bases). The V end lost 5 bases, the J end lost 0 bases, and 13 bases lay between the germline ends. CDR1 and CDR2 from the germline V gene are SGHAT and FQNNGV. This CDR3 spans 16 amino acids. CDR3 DNA: TGTGCCAGCAGCCCGTCCGGGACTCCGAACACCGGGGAGCTGTTTTTT. It is translated as CASSPSGTPNTGELFF.

A few counts support this clone. The V and J genes are TRBV18 and TRBJ2-1, with TRBD2 as a possible D gene (5 bases). The V gene's germline CDR1 is KGHSH and CDR2 LQKENI. V dropped 3 bases and J dropped 9 bases, with 9 bases sitting between them. This CDR3 has 12 residues. CDR3 nucleotide sequence: TGTGCCAGCTCACCGCTGGGAGTTGAGCAGTTCTTC. Amino acids: CASSPLGVEQFF.

The chain joins TRBV30 to TRBJ1-4, with no clear D. Trimming cost V 1 base and J 8 bases, with 20 bases left between them. CDR1 GTSNPN and CDR2 SVGIG come from the germline V gene (reference sequence). The CDR3 has 16 residues. CDR3 amino acids: CAWSAGPGVGGEKLFF. CDR3 coding DNA: TGTGCCTGGAGTGCCGGGCCCGGGGTTGGAGGCGAAAAACTGTTTTTT.

The J gene is TRBJ1-5, the V gene TRBV28; 7 bases match TRBD1. The V segment lost 7 bases and the J segment 4 bases; nucleotides outside the gene matches: 10. Looked up from germline, CDR1 is MDHEN and CDR2 is SYDVKM. CDR3 size: 15 residues. This CDR3 is CASKKQGFWNQPQHF. In DNA form, the CDR3 reads TGTGCCAGCAAAAAACAGGGGTTTTGGAATCAGCCCCAGCATTTT.

On this clone itself: The same CDR3 is also encoded by other DNA sequences in this sample. The chain combines TRBV5-1 with TRBJ1-3, with D hard to call. This CDR3 is 14 amino acids long. Per the germline V gene, CDR1 is SGHRS and CDR2 is YFSETQ. With 0 bases removed from V and 3 bases from J, the gap between germline ends came to 7 bases. The CDR3 DNA reads as TGCGCCAGCAGCTTGGGTACGAGTGGAAACACCATATATTTT. Protein: CASSLGTSGNTIYF.

This chain joins TRBV18 and TRBJ1-1; no clear D gene. The CDR3 totals 15 residues. V lost 3 bases to trimming and J lost 4 bases, with 15 bases between them. The germline gives CDR1 KGHSH, CDR2 LQKENI. Here the CDR3 reads CASSPNRASGTEAFF. DNA of the CDR3: TGTGCCAGCTCACCGAACCGGGCCTCGGGCACTGAAGCTTTCTTT.

The CDR3: CASSFAGDGYTF. In DNA, the CDR3 is TGTGCCAGCAGCTTTGCGGGGGACGGCTACACCTTC. The V gene is TRBV5-6, the J gene TRBJ1-2; TRBD1 is a possible D gene (5 bases). The length of the CDR3 is 12 residues. V was pared by 2 bases and J by 8 bases, with 10 bases between. CDR1 and CDR2 (germline): SGHDT, YYEEEE. The variable domain in full, completed from reference TRBV5-6 and TRBJ1-2, reads DAGVTQSPTHLIKTRGQQVTLRCSPKSGHDTVSWYQQALGQGPQFIFQYYEEEERQRGNFPDRFSGHQFPNYSSELNVNALLLGDSALYLCASSFAGDGYTFGSGTRLTVV.

The gene calls are TRBV10-1 and TRBJ2-3, with D perhaps matching TRBD1 (7 bases). The germline V and J ends were trimmed by 2 bases and 1 base, with 10 bases remaining between them. Germline V lookup: CDR1 WNHNN, CDR2 SYGVQD (reference sequence). The CDR3 extends over 15 amino acids. CDR3 sequence reads: CASSEGRGGTDTQYF. As DNA, the CDR3 is TGCGCCAGCAGTGAGGGCAGGGGGGGCACAGATACGCAGTATTTT.

The chain is built from TRBV11-3 and TRBJ2-5; 8 nucleotides match TRBD1. With 5 bases clipped from V and 3 bases from J, the junction kept 8 bases outside the gene matches. CDR1 and CDR2 from the germline V gene are SGHNT and YENEEA. There are 15 residues in the CDR3. The CDR3 coding sequence is TGTGCCAGCAGCCTCGGGACAGGACCTGAAGAGACCCAGTACTTC. Its protein is CASSLGTGPEETQYF.

This chain connects TRBV10-3 to TRBJ2-5; 12 bases line up with TRBD2. Losses at the gene ends were 11 bases for V and 5 bases for J; bases not matched to a gene: 9. Germline lookup yields CDR1 ENHRY and CDR2 SYGVKD. The CDR3 has 14 amino acids. CDR3 loop: CASQTSGSMETQYF. CDR3 sequence (DNA): TGTGCCTCCCAGACTAGCGGGAGCATGGAGACCCAGTACTTC.

As for this clone: This CDR3 is also generated by other DNA sequences in the sample. The V gene is TRBV11-2, the J gene TRBJ1-5; D uncertain. The CDR3 totals 13 residues. Trimming stripped 1 base from V and 3 bases from J, with 4 bases between. The germline CDR1 and CDR2 sequences are SGHAT and FQNNGV. The CDR3 protein is CASSLGPNQPQHF. The DNA of the CDR3 is TGTGCCAGCAGCTTAGGTCCCAATCAGCCCCAGCATTTT.

This chain connects TRBV6-5 to TRBJ1-2; possible D gene TRBD1, 6 bases. Between the trimmed V and J ends, which lost 5 bases and 4 bases, there was a span of 17 bases. Per germline, CDR1 MNHEY and CDR2 SVGAGI. This CDR3 has 15 amino acids. The CDR3 DNA reads as TGTGCCAGCAGTGGTCGGCGGACAGATCTCTATGGCTACACCTTC. It specifies CASSGRRTDLYGYTF.